The 23 T cell receptor beta chains below come from one sample, sequenced in a study of T cells in Graves' hyperthyroidism and ophthalmopathy. RNA transcripts yielded amplified TCR beta CDR3 regions. In the first-round RT-PCR of the TCR CDR3, the HTBI primer set was used. TCRdb re-derived calls from the multiplex PCR reads in MiXCR, one entry per CDR3 protein. The data show some 500,000 distinct CDR3 sequences, under 15% seen once. Sequences were obtained from blood. The source of these receptors is a woman under 30 with Graves' hyperthyroidism.

This clonotype appeared many times. V usage is TRBV7-3 and J usage is TRBJ1-1; D uncertain. The germline CDR1 and CDR2 sequences are SGHTA and FQGTGA. The CDR3 totals 12 residues. Trimming pared 2 bases from V and 8 bases from J, leaving 9 bases between. The CDR3 DNA follows: TGTGCCAGCAGCTTACAGGACGGGGAAGCTTTCTTT. As protein: CASSLQDGEAFF.

The genes are TRBV6-1 and TRBJ1-5; D not certain. V dropped 1 base and J dropped 4 bases, with 14 bases sitting between them. This CDR3 is built from 16 residues. Per germline, CDR1 MNHNS and CDR2 SASEGT. CDR3 residues: CASSEDLRHPNQPQHF. The CDR3 region has the DNA TGTGCCAGCAGTGAAGATCTGCGCCACCCGAATCAGCCCCAGCATTTT.

This clonotype was recorded at least ten times. The DNA of the CDR3 is TGTGCCAGCAGCTTCGACTTGACTCGCTCCTACGAGCAGTACTTC. Protein sequence: CASSFDLTRSYEQYF. The genes are TRBV11-3 and TRBJ2-7; unclear D gene. Germline CDR1 is SGHNT and CDR2 is YENEEA. CDR3 size: 15 residues. The germline V and J ends were trimmed by 3 bases and 0 bases, with 12 bases remaining between them.

V gene TRBV7-2 combines with J gene TRBJ2-3; weak D call: TRBD1 (6 bases). CDR1 SGHTA and CDR2 FQGNSA come from the germline V gene. V lost 1 base and J 7 bases, leaving 15 bases between the germline ends. The CDR3 runs to 15 residues. The DNA for the CDR3 is TGTGCCAGCAGCTTAGAAACAGGGCAATGGAATACGCAGTATTTT. Residues: CASSLETGQWNTQYF. Supplemented by reference TRBV7-2 and TRBJ2-3, the full variable domain reads GAGVSQSPSNKVTEKGKDVELRCDPISGHTALYWYRQSLGQGLEFLIYFQGNSAPDKSGLPSDRFSAERTGGSVSTLTIQRTQQEDSAVYLCASSLETGQWNTQYFGPGTRLTVL.

The gene calls are TRBV11-3 and TRBJ2-1; D is unresolved. Trimming removed 0 bases from V and 6 bases from J, with 6 bases in between. This CDR3 region has 13 residues. Germline lookup yields CDR1 SGHNT and CDR2 YENEEA. CDR3 bases: TGTGCCAGCAGCTTAGAGATGGGCAATGAGCAGTTCTTC. Amino acids: CASSLEMGNEQFF.

In its sample, this clonotype was seen many times. V gene TRBV10-3 combines with J gene TRBJ2-3; the D gene is possibly TRBD2 (6 bases). The CDR3 has 14 residues. Trimming took 7 bases from V and 2 from J, leaving 13 bases between them. Germline CDR1 is ENHRY and CDR2 is SYGVKD. CDR3: CAINRDSPTDTQYF. The CDR3 bases are TGTGCCATCAATCGGGACTCCCCCACAGATACGCAGTATTTT.

The chain uses TRBV5-6 and TRBJ2-7, with 10 bases matching TRBD2. Germline lookup yields CDR1 SGHDT and CDR2 YYEEEE. CDR3 length: 14 amino acids. V lost 2 bases, J lost 7 bases, and 6 bases stayed unmatched. The CDR3 sequence: CASSFLAGVREQYV. The CDR3 DNA sequence: TGTGCCAGCAGCTTTCTAGCGGGAGTACGTGAGCAGTACGTC.

This clonotype was counted at least ten times. The J gene is TRBJ1-1, the V gene TRBV30; a weak D match, TRBD1 (5 bases). The germline gives CDR1 GTSNPN, CDR2 SVGIG (reference sequence). CDR3 size: 13 residues. Between the trimmed V and J ends, which lost 5 bases and 3 bases, there was a span of 13 bases. This CDR3 reads CAWRPGFDTEAFF. DNA for the CDR3: TGTGCCTGGCGACCAGGGTTCGACACTGAAGCTTTCTTT.

The chain links TRBV28 to TRBJ2-7; D is perhaps TRBD2 (6 bases). This CDR3 contains 14 residues. Per the germline V gene, CDR1 is MDHEN and CDR2 is SYDVKM. V was clipped by 4 bases and J by 3 bases, with 13 bases between them. Here the CDR3 DNA reads TGTGCCAGCAGTTCATCGGGACTTGACTACGAGCAGTACGTC. This encodes CASSSSGLDYEQYV.

V usage is TRBV19 and J usage is TRBJ2-2; D perhaps matches TRBD1 (5 bases). V lost 1 base and J lost 1, with 10 bases in between. Germline V gene sequence: CDR1 LNHDA, CDR2 SQIVND (reference sequence). The CDR3 has 16 residues. The CDR3 DNA reads as TGTGCCAGTAGTATAGGTTGGCAGGGGAACACCGGGGAGCTGTTTTTT. Protein: CASSIGWQGNTGELFF.

The rearrangement uses TRBV11-2 and TRBJ2-1; 16 bases are a match to TRBD2. This CDR3 comprises 18 residues. Germline V gene data show CDR1 as SGHAT and CDR2 as FQNNGV. Losses at the gene ends were 1 base for V and 2 bases for J; bases not matched to a gene: 2. CDR3 bases: TGTGCCAGCAGCTTAGTTGGGACTAGCGGGAGGGCCTACAATGAGCAGTTCTTC. It specifies CASSLVGTSGRAYNEQFF.

A single count supports this clonotype. This CDR3 reads CASSFTSGGDNEQFF. The CDR3, as DNA: TGTGCCAGCAGTTTTACTAGCGGGGGGGACAATGAGCAGTTCTTC. The rearrangement uses TRBV12-3 or TRBV12-4 and TRBJ2-1, with 13 bases identical to TRBD2. The ends lost 3 bases at V and 5 bases at J; junction bases unmatched: 1. The CDR3 consists of 15 residues.

The chain is built from TRBV6-2 or TRBV6-3 and TRBJ2-3; TRBD2 aligns across 14 bases. J lost 2 bases, V lost 6 bases, and 13 bases had no gene match. Germline CDR1 reads MNHEY; CDR2 reads SVGEGT. This CDR3 is built from 19 residues. CDR3 in DNA: TGTGCCAGCAGCCCAAGGAAAAGACTAGCGGGAGGGTTCACAGATACGCAGTATTTT. Its protein is CASSPRKRLAGGFTDTQYF.

This clonotype was detected ten times or more. This chain uses TRBV20-1 with TRBJ2-3, with 10 bases fitting TRBD2. The V gene end was trimmed by 6 bases and the J gene end by 1 base; junction bases not matched to a gene: 16. In germline, CDR1 is DFQATT, CDR2 SNEGSKA (reference sequence). The CDR3 has 18 residues. The CDR3 bases are TGCAGTGCGCCAACGCGGCTAGCGGGAGTCGGGGGCACAGATACGCAGTATTTT. Translated: CSAPTRLAGVGGTDTQYF.

This clonotype has more than one count but fewer than ten. In nucleotides, the CDR3 is TGCGCCAGCAGCTTGGTCGGGGGGGGCGATAATTCACCCCTCCACTTT. Translating it yields CASSLVGGGDNSPLHF. The V and J genes are TRBV5-1 and TRBJ1-6, with TRBD1 as a possible D gene (6 bases). The germline gives CDR1 SGHRS, CDR2 YFSETQ. This CDR3 has 16 amino acids. The V end lost 0 bases, the J end lost 5 bases, and 12 bases lay between the germline ends.

This clonotype was observed at least ten times. The chain couples TRBV7-9 to TRBJ2-1; 11 bases line up with TRBD2. The germline V gene has CDR1 SEHNR and CDR2 FQNEAQ (reference sequence). This CDR3 has 18 residues. J gave up 4 bases and V 1 base, and 9 bases lay outside the gene matches. As DNA, the CDR3 is TGTGCCAGCAGCTTAGGTAGTCGACTAGCGGGAAGGTACAATGAGCAGTTCTTC. This codes for CASSLGSRLAGRYNEQFF.

The chain employs TRBV6-5 and TRBJ1-3, with D unclear. Germline V gene lookup returns CDR1 MNHEY and CDR2 SVGAGI. The V end lost 2 bases, the J end lost 2 bases, and 4 bases lay between the germline ends. The CDR3 has 13 residues. DNA of the CDR3: TGTGCCAGCAGTTACAACCCTGGAAACACCATATATTTT. It specifies CASSYNPGNTIYF.

Concerning this clonotype: A much larger clone is a single base away; this may be a read error. The chain joins TRBV9 to TRBJ2-5; 8 bases match TRBD2. The germline gives CDR1 SGDLS, CDR2 YYNGEE. The CDR3 totals 11 residues. After removal of 3 bases from V and 9 bases from J, the junction contained 1 base not matched to a gene. CDR3 DNA: TGTGCCAGCAGCGCGGGGGGGGCCCAGTACTTC. This sequence encodes CASSAGGAQYF.

This clonotype was recorded many times. The chain employs TRBV10-3 and TRBJ1-2; 8 nucleotides agree with TRBD1. This CDR3 comprises 14 residues. Germline trimming cut 8 bases from V and 5 bases from J; bases unmatched to any gene: 10. CDR1 and CDR2 (germline): ENHRY, SYGVKD. CDR3 sequence reads: CAISSAGGEYGYTF. The CDR3 DNA reads TGTGCCATCTCCTCGGCAGGGGGCGAGTATGGCTACACCTTC.

This clonotype was counted only a few times. The chain combines TRBV19 with TRBJ2-7; the match to TRBD1 covers 7 bases. The CDR3 sequence is 15 residues long. Germline-derived CDR1 and CDR2 are LNHDA and SQIVND (reference sequence). V was pared by 9 bases and J by 1 base, with 12 bases of the junction left unmatched. The CDR3 here is CASRPGTDYSYEQYF. In DNA form, the CDR3 reads TGTGCCAGCAGACCAGGGACAGACTATTCCTACGAGCAGTACTTC. Combining the CDR3 with reference TRBV19 and TRBJ2-7 gives the whole variable domain DGGITQSPKYLFRKEGQNVTLSCEQNLNHDAMYWYRQDPGQGLRLIYYSQIVNDFQKGDIAEGYSVSREKKESFPLTVTSAQKNPTAFYLCASRPGTDYSYEQYFGPGTRLTVT.

This clonotype was counted ten times or more. V usage is TRBV2 and J usage is TRBJ1-4, with TRBD1 as a possible D gene (5 bases). Trimming stripped 4 bases from V and 8 bases from J, with 14 bases between. Germline V gene lookup returns CDR1 SNHLY and CDR2 FYNNEI. This CDR3 is 14 amino acids long. CDR3 bases: TGTGCCAGCAGTGTATTCGGGGCCGGGGAAAAACTGTTTTTT. Protein product: CASSVFGAGEKLFF.

At least ten counts were recorded for this clonotype. V and J are TRBV3-1 and TRBJ1-2; D is unclear. Trimming shortened V by 1 base and J by 5 bases, and 8 bases separated the two germline ends. Germline V gives CDR1 LGHDT, CDR2 YNNKEL (reference sequence). This CDR3 is 13 amino acids long. CDR3 in amino acids: CASSQVGIYGYTF. As DNA, the CDR3 is TGTGCCAGCAGCCAAGTCGGAATATATGGCTACACCTTC. The variable domain in full, completed from reference TRBV3-1 and TRBJ1-2, reads DTAVSQTPKYLVTQMGNDKSIKCEQNLGHDTMYWYKQDSKKFLKIMFSYNNKELIINETVPNRFSPKSPDKAHLNLHINSLELGDSAVYFCASSQVGIYGYTFGSGTRLTVV.

There are a few counts of this clonotype. The rearrangement uses TRBV19 and TRBJ2-2, with TRBD1 matching over 10 bases. The trim removed 6 bases at V and 5 bases at J, leaving 3 bases unmatched. Germline V CDR1 and CDR2: LNHDA, SQIVND (reference sequence). The CDR3 contains 14 residues. CDR3 residues: CASRGTGVTGELFF. CDR3 DNA sequence: TGTGCCAGTAGGGGGACAGGGGTAACCGGGGAGCTGTTTTTT. Full variable domain (missing parts from reference TRBV19 and TRBJ2-2): DGGITQSPKYLFRKEGQNVTLSCEQNLNHDAMYWYRQDPGQGLRLIYYSQIVNDFQKGDIAEGYSVSREKKESFPLTVTSAQKNPTAFYLCASRGTGVTGELFFGEGSRLTVL.